This paragraph reports one TCR beta chain. As yet, its antigen is unknown. This sample stems from a study of OX40 agonist ivuxolimab in advanced cancers. The overall study: Allowance was made for prior anti-PD-1, anti-PD-L1 or anti-CTLA-4 therapy, and roughly 39% had some. Of the patients, three showed partial responses, one with hepatocellular carcinoma and two with cutaneous melanoma.

Sequencing was performed with immunoSEQ multiplex PCR; in TCRdb, only in-frame clones are kept and a portion is missing. The data hold 85,000 to 100,000 clones, with roughly nine tenths observed a single time. Study findings and constraints: Some patients who did not respond also had low normalized T-cell clonal expansion.

Trimming pared 3 bases from V and 0 bases from J, leaving 12 bases between. This CDR3 spans 17 amino acids. In germline, CDR1 is LNHDA, CDR2 SQIVND (reference sequence). The source of this sequence is an adult with an advanced solid tumor such as melanoma, head and neck, liver or kidney cancer. Sample: CD4+ or CD8+ T cells sorted from blood, taken in a trial of the OX40 agonist ivuxolimab. The V and J genes are TRBV19 and TRBJ2-6, with D possibly being TRBD1 (6 bases). CDR3 DNA sequence: TGTGCCAGTAGTATTGTACAGGGCCGCTCTGGGGCCAACGTCCTGACTTTC. This codes for CASSIVQGRSGANVLTF.